This T cell receptor beta chain was identified in a study of T cell changes during pregnancy in multiple sclerosis. Here immunoSEQ multiplex PCR was the method, and the copy in TCRdb shows in-frame clones only, minus some. The data show approximately 60,000 clones, 90% to 95% seen once. Germline V gene sequence: CDR1 SNHLY, CDR2 FYNNEI. The length of the CDR3 is 13 residues. Trimming took 4 bases from V and 6 from J, leaving 10 bases between them. This TCR was sampled from a female donor with multiple sclerosis, enrolled in a pregnancy study. The rearrangement uses TRBV2 and TRBJ2-1; a possible D gene is TRBD2 (6 bases). The sample in question was CD4+ T cells from peripheral blood mononuclear cells, obtained in the second trimester of pregnancy. CDR3 DNA: TGTGCCAGCAGTGCGGGAGCAGCCAATGAGCAGTTCTTC. As protein: CASSAGAANEQFF.